Sequencing of this T cell receptor (beta chain) was carried out in a study of blood T cell repertoires in COVID-19. The protocol was immunoSEQ multiplex PCR, while the TCRdb copy is restricted to in-frame clones and leaves out a portion. The sample holds 95,000 to 130,000 clones; approximately 82% are singletons and the top ten take less than 8%. Trimming removed 0 bases from V and 5 bases from J, with 14 bases in between. This CDR3 contains 15 residues. Germline V lookup: CDR1 MNHNS, CDR2 SASEGT. Material: peripheral blood. The chain is built from TRBV6-1 and TRBJ2-7; the D gene is possibly TRBD1 (6 bases). The sequence was obtained from a man aged 65 to 79 with active or convalescent COVID-19. CDR3 coding DNA: TGTGCCAGCAGTGAAGCCGTCGGCAGGGGTGACGAGCAGTACTTC. Translation: CASSEAVGRGDEQYF.